Reported below is one T cell receptor beta chain. This specimen comes from a study of blood T cells in healthy people across ages. The germline CDR1 and CDR2 sequences are LGHDT and YNNKEL (reference sequence). V was trimmed by 10 bases and J by 5 bases, leaving 14 bases between them. This CDR3 has 12 amino acids. It was with a sample-barcoded 5' primer and a J-beta primer mix that a second PCR of roughly 7 to 12 cycles was run. The yield of each sample was at least 2.5 million CDR3-containing paired-end reads. TCRdb ran MiXCR on the 5' RACE reads and lists one entry per CDR3 protein. The repertoire holds about 970,000 distinct CDR3 sequences, with roughly 50% as singletons.

J is TRBJ1-1 and V is TRBV3-1; D might be TRBD1 (5 bases). The sequence was collected from a woman aged 60 to 75 in good health. Sample: blood. CDR3 nucleotide sequence: TGTGCCACCTCCTGGGGGGGGACTGAAGCTTTCTTT. Translated: CATSWGGTEAFF. The full variable domain, in which reference TRBV3-1 and TRBJ1-1 provide the parts outside the CDR3, is DTAVSQTPKYLVTQMGNDKSIKCEQNLGHDTMYWYKQDSKKFLKIMFSYNNKELIINETVPNRFSPKSPDKAHLNLHINSLELGDSAVYFCATSWGGTEAFFGQGTRLTVV.